This record looks at one T cell receptor (beta chain) sequence and its context. Its specificity is unknown. The cohort excluded patients with autoimmune disease history or systemic immunosuppression. The data originate from a study of OX40 agonist ivuxolimab in advanced cancers. Study-level background: Prior anti-PD-1, anti-PD-L1 or anti-CTLA-4 therapy did not bar entry, and less than 50% had some. Whole-study findings and limits: Among the lowest peripheral clonal expansion occurred in 0.1-3.0 mg/kg partial responders.

The CDR3 is 14 amino acids. From germline, CDR1 is SGHRS and CDR2 YFSETQ. V was trimmed by 1 base and J by 2 bases, leaving 9 bases between them. The method was immunoSEQ multiplex PCR; TCRdb's version includes in-frame clones alone and lacks a portion of them. The sample gives roughly 82,000 clones, more than 80% of which show up once; 10% is in the top ten. Sequencing was performed on CD4+ or CD8+ T cells sorted from blood, taken in a trial of the OX40 agonist ivuxolimab. The rearrangement links TRBV5-1 to TRBJ1-1; TRBD1 is a possible D gene (5 bases). The receptor was derived from an adult with an advanced solid tumor such as melanoma, head and neck, liver or kidney cancer. The CDR3 reads CASSLRGGNTEAFF. The CDR3 DNA follows: TGCGCCAGCAGCTTGCGGGGGGGAAACACTGAAGCTTTCTTT.